Listed here is a single TCR beta chain. Its antigen target is currently unknown. One base away there is no much larger clone; base qualities are not given. Relative to germline, V is 2 bases shorter and J is 3 bases shorter, with 5 bases between their ends. From the cysteine through the phenylalanine, the CDR3 covers 12 amino acids. CDR3 DNA is the only sequence kept; it has 36 bases, read in frame from the first base. This sample stems from a study of blood T cell repertoires in COVID-19 (dated by TCRdb to about 2020). General notes on the study: Samples from collaborators originated in the United States, Italy and Spain and spanned both the acute and convalescent phases of COVID-19. The prospective study material was composed of cDNA or gDNA derived from T cells, B-cell-depleted T cells, or PBMCs. Deeply sampled blood TCRbeta repertoires from subjects exposed to, actively infected with, or recovered from COVID-19 were included in the dataset. The repertoires were released in a freely available public database intended as a resource for research on the immune response to SARS-CoV-2. Samples were obtained from the ongoing ImmuneRACE study (first 160 participants) and from about 1,300 subjects provided by 6 global collaborators. Nearly every sample came with metadata listing a de-identified subject ID, COVID-19 status, age in years and sex. Where available, HLA class I and class II types were taken from metadata supplied by the sample provider and were not determined by assay-based typing.

A second Seattle source provided samples from volunteer blood donors who had recovered from COVID-19. Whole blood was collected in K2EDTA tubes by collaborating institutions according to the institutions' own protocols. For TCRbeta analysis, collaborators shipped samples in one of three forms: frozen whole blood, isolated PBMCs, or DNA extracted from either of those sample types. Overall study results and their limits: The amount of clinical and demographic metadata varied by source and participant and was provided uncurated.

TCRbeta CDR3 regions were amplified from genomic DNA by means of the immunoSEQ Assay, a bias-controlled multiplex PCR. Concerning the study's data processing: Within the assay, amplification of reference gene primers was used to estimate how many nucleated cells each sample contained. To quantify the absolute abundance of each unique TCRbeta CDR3 rearrangement, sequence reads were collapsed and filtered. Productive Simpson clonality was computed per sample as the square root of Simpson's diversity index over productive rearrangements. Drawn from immuneACCESS, this table holds only the in-frame rearrangements with V and J called that TCRdb kept. Clones are partly lost; checked studies trace under half to an unresolved V gene and leave the rest unexplained. The V and J calls and clone size come from that table; D and trimming were worked out from the DNA. This sample gives some 230,000 clones in total; 80% to 90% of them show up just once. The ten biggest clones cover around 2.2% of the sample.

The clonotype comes from a man aged 25-45 years who had recovered from COVID-19. Here the chain combines TRBV12-3 or TRBV12-4 and TRBJ2-7; no D gene is confidently identified. Sequencing used peripheral blood. The encoded CDR3 is CASSLYGYEQYF. In nucleotide form, the sequence is TGTGCCAGCAGTTTATACGGCTACGAGCAGTACTTC.